A single sample gave rise to the 4 T cell receptor beta chains below, sequenced in a study of response to subunit inactivated influenza vaccine. TCRdb ran MiXCR on the RT-PCR reads and lists one entry per CDR3 protein. The sample lists fewer than 200,000 distinct CDR3 sequences, 7.5% to 10% seen once, with approximately 10% in the top ten. This specimen was non-naive T cells sorted from PBMCs, taken on the day of vaccination. These receptors came from a man aged 50-59 years who received an inactivated influenza vaccine.

This clonotype was recorded at least ten times. The genes are TRBV6-1 and TRBJ2-1, with 8 bases matching TRBD2. From germline, CDR1 is MNHNS and CDR2 SASEGT. V was clipped by 6 bases and J by 7 bases; unmatched bases: 11. The CDR3 has 15 residues. CDR3 in DNA: TGTGCCAGCAGACCCAGCGGGGGAACCGGTAATGAGCAGTTCTTC. Its protein product is CASRPSGGTGNEQFF.

Details on this clonotype: A read error may account for a junction end that differs from germline. This chain links TRBV28 with TRBJ1-1; weak D call: TRBD1 (5 bases). Germline CDR1 and CDR2: MDHEN and SYDVKM. This CDR3 has 12 amino acids. The DNA for the CDR3 is TGTGCCGGCAGTTTTCATCAGGGTAGGGCTTTCTTT. Translating gives CAGSFHQGRAFF.

This clonotype was observed at least ten times. Its ends do not fully match the called genes, so a read error is possible. The chain carries TRBV4-1 and TRBJ1-1; D may be TRBD1 (5 bases). Germline V gene data show CDR1 as MGHRA and CDR2 as YSYEKL. The CDR3 extends over 14 amino acids. CDR3 bases: TGCGCCAGCAGACAAGACAACAGGCCTTATGAAGCTTTCTTT. As protein: CASRQDNRPYEAFF.

This clonotype has a handful of counts. This chain links TRBV19 with TRBJ2-2, with 9 bases that match TRBD1. Looked up from germline, CDR1 is LNHDA and CDR2 is SQIVND (reference sequence). The CDR3 is made up of 16 amino acids. The V and J ends lost 9 bases and 4 bases, in that order; junction bases with no gene match: 12. CDR3 bases: TGTGCCAGCTCACCTTTGGGGACAGGGTCCACCGGGGAGCTGTTTTTT. Amino acid sequence: CASSPLGTGSTGELFF.